The rows below give T cell receptor beta chains drawn from one sample of a study of sequential checkpoint blockade in melanoma. Data came from immunoSEQ multiplex PCR; TCRdb stores just in-frame clones and leaves some out. The data hold about 12,000 clones, with around 79% observed a single time. The specimen comprised CD8+ T cells sorted from blood (inferred from file names), sampled from a patient given nivolumab and ipilimumab in sequence. Every receptor here comes from a human donor with melanoma. The CDR3 runs from the conserved cysteine through the conserved F or W. Fields, in order: clone size, V gene, J gene, D gene, CDR3 DNA, CDR3 protein. A D gene is named only where the DNA matches it firmly. Clone size is not always given. Where it is, it says once, few, many or a class for expanded clones.

clone size: once
V gene: TRBV2
J gene: TRBJ2-5
D gene: .
CDR3 DNA: TGTGCCAGCATCGGTCGGGAGTACCAAGAGACCCAGTACTTC
CDR3 protein: CASIGREYQETQYF

clone size: once
V gene: TRBV10-3
J gene: TRBJ1-2
D gene: .
CDR3 DNA: TGTGCCATCAGTGAGTCTAGGAACGCGGCTGCCTATGGCTACACCTTC
CDR3 protein: CAISESRNAAAYGYTF

clone size: .
V gene: TRBV5-4
J gene: TRBJ2-2
D gene: TRBD1
CDR3 DNA: TGTGCCAGCAGCTCGGGACAGATGACCCGAAACACCGGGGAGCTGTTTTTT
CDR3 protein: CASSSGQMTRNTGELFF

clone size: medium-sized
V gene: TRBV7-9
J gene: TRBJ2-7
D gene: TRBD1
CDR3 DNA: TGTGCCAGCAGCGCGACAGGGGCAGGGAACGAGCAGTACTTC
CDR3 protein: CASSATGAGNEQYF

clone size: .
V gene: TRBV6-4
J gene: TRBJ2-1
D gene: .
CDR3 DNA: TGTGCCAGCAGTGACGCCCCCGACGGGGGTAGCGATGAGCAGTTCTTC
CDR3 protein: CASSDAPDGGSDEQFF

clone size: .
V gene: TRBV11-3
J gene: TRBJ2-3
D gene: .
CDR3 DNA: TGTGCCAGCAGCTCGTTTCCGGTCGCGACGCAGTATTTT
CDR3 protein: CASSSFPVATQYF

clone size: .
V gene: TRBV27
J gene: TRBJ2-5
D gene: TRBD2
CDR3 DNA: TGTGCCAGCAGTGATAGCGGGGGGGCTTTGGAGACCCAGTACTTC
CDR3 protein: CASSDSGGALETQYF

clone size: few
V gene: TRBV6-1
J gene: TRBJ2-3
D gene: .
CDR3 DNA: TGTGCCAGCAGTGAAGGTTTTCGAGGCAGAGGGGGTCACAGATACGCAACGCAGTATTTT
CDR3 protein: CASSEGFRGRGGHRYATQYF

clone size: once
V gene: TRBV21-1
J gene: TRBJ2-2
D gene: .
CDR3 DNA: TGTGCCAGCAGCAAGACAGGGGCCCCCGGGGAGCTGTTTTTT
CDR3 protein: CASSKTGAPGELFF

clone size: .
V gene: TRBV28
J gene: TRBJ2-1
D gene: .
CDR3 DNA: TGTGCCAGCAGTTTTCGCGGACAGCGGTCCAATGAGCAGTTCTTC
CDR3 protein: CASSFRGQRSNEQFF

clone size: .
V gene: TRBV30
J gene: TRBJ1-3
D gene: .
CDR3 DNA: TGTGCCTGGAGTGTCCGGGGAAACACCATATATTTT
CDR3 protein: CAWSVRGNTIYF

clone size: .
V gene: TRBV7-9
J gene: TRBJ2-6
D gene: .
CDR3 DNA: TGTGCCAGCAGCCCGAGAACAGGGTATTCTGGGGCCAACGTCCTGACTTTC
CDR3 protein: CASSPRTGYSGANVLTF

clone size: .
V gene: TRBV7-9
J gene: TRBJ2-3
D gene: TRBD2
CDR3 DNA: TGTGCCAGCAGCGTGGGACTAGCGGGAACCAGTCGATTAGATACGCAGTATTTT
CDR3 protein: CASSVGLAGTSRLDTQYF

clone size: .
V gene: TRBV18
J gene: TRBJ2-4
D gene: .
CDR3 DNA: TGTGCCAGCTCACCACCTCTATCAGGGGTGGACATTCAGTACTTC
CDR3 protein: CASSPPLSGVDIQYF

clone size: .
V gene: TRBV7-2
J gene: TRBJ1-5
D gene: .
CDR3 DNA: TGTGCCAGCAGCTTAGGACGGAGTAGCAATCAGCCCCAGCATTTT
CDR3 protein: CASSLGRSSNQPQHF

clone size: .
V gene: TRBV19
J gene: TRBJ2-1
D gene: TRBD1
CDR3 DNA: TGTGCCTCCAGGGACAGCTCCTACAATGAGCAGTTCTTC
CDR3 protein: CASRDSSYNEQFF

clone size: .
V gene: TRBV5-5
J gene: TRBJ1-2
D gene: TRBD1
CDR3 DNA: TGTGCCAGCAGCTTGGGACAGGGGGCCTGGTATGGCTACACCTTC
CDR3 protein: CASSLGQGAWYGYTF

clone size: .
V gene: TRBV4-1
J gene: TRBJ2-2
D gene: TRBD2
CDR3 DNA: TGCGCCAGCAGCCAAGGACTAGCGGACCACACCGGGGAGCTGTTTTTT
CDR3 protein: CASSQGLADHTGELFF

clone size: .
V gene: TRBV27
J gene: TRBJ2-3
D gene: TRBD2
CDR3 DNA: TGTGCCAGCAGTTACTCTTGGGGCGGGGGGGCGGCGGGGCAGTATTTT
CDR3 protein: CASSYSWGGGAAGQYF

clone size: .
V gene: TRBV6-1
J gene: TRBJ1-3
D gene: TRBD1
CDR3 DNA: TGTGCCAGCAGTGAGCTCCTCTTCAGGGGGCTCGGAAACACCATATATTTT
CDR3 protein: CASSELLFRGLGNTIYF

clone size: few
V gene: TRBV19
J gene: TRBJ1-1
D gene: TRBD1
CDR3 DNA: TGTGCCAGTAACGACGTGACAGGGAGGACTGAAGCTTTCTTT
CDR3 protein: CASNDVTGRTEAFF

clone size: few
V gene: TRBV27
J gene: TRBJ2-1
D gene: TRBD2
CDR3 DNA: TGTGCCAGCAGGGGACTAGCGGAATACAATGAGCAGTTCTTC
CDR3 protein: CASRGLAEYNEQFF

clone size: few
V gene: TRBV7-9
J gene: TRBJ1-2
D gene: TRBD1
CDR3 DNA: TGTGCCAGCAGCTTAGGTGAACAGGGGTTGGACTATGGCTACACCTTC
CDR3 protein: CASSLGEQGLDYGYTF

clone size: .
V gene: TRBV7-6
J gene: TRBJ2-5
D gene: .
CDR3 DNA: TGTGCCGGATCGGACATTCAAGAGACCCAGTACTTC
CDR3 protein: CAGSDIQETQYF

clone size: .
V gene: TRBV14
J gene: TRBJ2-2
D gene: .
CDR3 DNA: TGTGCCAGCAGCCAAGTTCTAAACACCGGGGAGCTGTTTTTT
CDR3 protein: CASSQVLNTGELFF

clone size: .
V gene: TRBV19
J gene: TRBJ1-5
D gene: .
CDR3 DNA: TGTGCCAGTAGTATCCAAGCCCATAGCAATCAGCCCCAGCATTTT
CDR3 protein: CASSIQAHSNQPQHF

clone size: few
V gene: TRBV28
J gene: TRBJ1-5
D gene: TRBD1
CDR3 DNA: TGTGCCAGCAGTTCGATCTGGCGGGACAGGGGGCGACAGCCCCAGCATTTT
CDR3 protein: CASSSIWRDRGRQPQHF

clone size: .
V gene: TRBV28
J gene: TRBJ2-7
D gene: .
CDR3 DNA: TGTGCCAGCAGTTTAACCCGGGACTTCCCTGTCTACGAGCAGTACTTC
CDR3 protein: CASSLTRDFPVYEQYF

clone size: .
V gene: TRBV4-2
J gene: TRBJ2-7
D gene: .
CDR3 DNA: TGTGCCAGCAGCCAAGGACAGGTCCACGAGCAGTACTTC
CDR3 protein: CASSQGQVHEQYF

clone size: once
V gene: TRBV13
J gene: TRBJ2-3
D gene: .
CDR3 DNA: TGTGCCGCCCGGGCTAGCTGGAATACGCAGTATTTT
CDR3 protein: CAARASWNTQYF

clone size: .
V gene: TRBV15
J gene: TRBJ2-2
D gene: .
CDR3 DNA: TGTGCCACCAGCGGGGGGACGCAACACACCGGGGAGCTGTTTTTT
CDR3 protein: CATSGGTQHTGELFF

clone size: .
V gene: TRBV2
J gene: TRBJ2-3
D gene: TRBD2
CDR3 DNA: TGTGCCAGCACCCGACTAGCGGGATTGGGCCCAGATACGCAGTATTTT
CDR3 protein: CASTRLAGLGPDTQYF

clone size: .
V gene: TRBV29-1
J gene: TRBJ2-3
D gene: .
CDR3 DNA: TGCAGCGTTGTACATGGGGGCGGGACAGATACGCAGTATTTT
CDR3 protein: CSVVHGGGTDTQYF

clone size: .
V gene: TRBV28
J gene: TRBJ2-7
D gene: TRBD2
CDR3 DNA: TGTGCCAGCAGTTTAGGACTAGCTTTCTACGAGCAGTACTTC
CDR3 protein: CASSLGLAFYEQYF

clone size: .
V gene: TRBV13
J gene: TRBJ2-7
D gene: .
CDR3 DNA: TGTGCCAGCAGCTTCGTGGGCCGCACCTACGAGCAGTACTTC
CDR3 protein: CASSFVGRTYEQYF

clone size: .
V gene: TRBV6-6
J gene: TRBJ1-2
D gene: .
CDR3 DNA: TGTGCCAGCAGTTCATGGACAGCCTATGGCTACACCTTC
CDR3 protein: CASSSWTAYGYTF

clone size: .
V gene: TRBV19
J gene: TRBJ2-1
D gene: .
CDR3 DNA: TGTGCCAGTAGTATTTTTTCGGCGGGCGCGTCCGAGCAGTTCTTC
CDR3 protein: CASSIFSAGASEQFF